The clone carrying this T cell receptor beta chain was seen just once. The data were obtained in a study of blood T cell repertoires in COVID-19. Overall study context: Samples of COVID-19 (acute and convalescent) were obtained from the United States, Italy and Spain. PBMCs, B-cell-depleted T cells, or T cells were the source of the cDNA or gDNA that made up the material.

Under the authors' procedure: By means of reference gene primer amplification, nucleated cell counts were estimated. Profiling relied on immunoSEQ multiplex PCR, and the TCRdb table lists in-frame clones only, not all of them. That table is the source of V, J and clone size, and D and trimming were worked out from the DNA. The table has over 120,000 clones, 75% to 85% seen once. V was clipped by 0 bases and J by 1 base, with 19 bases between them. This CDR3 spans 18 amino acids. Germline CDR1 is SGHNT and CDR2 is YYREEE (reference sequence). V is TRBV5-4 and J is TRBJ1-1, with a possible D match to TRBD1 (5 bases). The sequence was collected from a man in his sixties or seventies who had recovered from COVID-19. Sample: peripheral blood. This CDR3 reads CASSLVPDIWIQNTEAFF. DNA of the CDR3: TGTGCCAGCAGCTTGGTGCCGGACATTTGGATCCAGAACACTGAAGCTTTCTTT. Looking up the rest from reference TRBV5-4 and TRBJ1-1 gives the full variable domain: ETGVTQSPTHLIKTRGQQVTLRCSSQSGHNTVSWYQQALGQGPQFIFQYYREEENGRGNFPPRFSGLQFPNYSSELNVNALELDDSALYLCASSLVPDIWIQNTEAFFGQGTRLTVV.